Following are 7 T cell receptor beta chains from one sample sequenced in a study of blood T cell repertoires in COVID-19. The repertoire was sequenced with immunoSEQ multiplex PCR; TCRdb's copy has only in-frame clones and lacks some. The data contain 150,000 or so clones, roughly 85% of them singletons. Sequenced input: peripheral blood. These TCRs come from a man in his sixties with acute or convalescent COVID-19.

The rearrangement joins TRBV6-1 to TRBJ1-2; possible D gene TRBD1, 5 bases. V was shortened by 1 base and J by 8 bases, with 20 bases between the two germline ends. Germline loops: CDR1 MNHNS, CDR2 SASEGT. This CDR3 has 16 amino acids. CDR3 nucleotide sequence: TGTGCCAGCAGTGAAGTTAAGGACGGGGGAGTATCGGGCTACACCTTC. Residues: CASSEVKDGGVSGYTF.

V is TRBV19 and J is TRBJ2-7; D uncertain. The V end was cut by 5 bases, the J end by 3 bases, with 14 bases between. Germline V gene lookup returns CDR1 LNHDA and CDR2 SQIVND (reference sequence). The CDR3 loop spans 14 amino acids. The CDR3 spells CASSWAARDYEQYF. The CDR3, as DNA: TGTGCCAGTAGTTGGGCAGCCCGAGACTACGAGCAGTACTTC.

This clone was observed a few times. CDR3 residues: CASSTGLSYTF. DNA for the CDR3: TGTGCCAGCAGCACGGGGTTGAGCTACACCTTC. V and J are TRBV9 and TRBJ1-2; D gene ambiguous. V lost 4 bases and J lost 9, with 10 bases in between. CDR1 and CDR2 from the germline V gene are SGDLS and YYNGEE. The CDR3 loop spans 11 amino acids.

The chain recombines TRBV6-1 with TRBJ1-2; 9 bases fit TRBD1. Per the germline V gene, CDR1 is MNHNS and CDR2 is SASEGT. V was pared by 3 bases and J by 5 bases, with 4 bases of the junction left unmatched. The CDR3 is made up of 14 amino acids. CDR3 amino acids: CASSETGGKYGYTF. The CDR3 nucleotides are TGTGCCAGCAGTGAGACAGGGGGAAAGTATGGCTACACCTTC.

The V call is TRBV19, the J call TRBJ2-2; 14 nucleotides match TRBD2. The trim removed 6 bases at V and 0 bases at J, leaving 3 bases unmatched. Per the germline V gene, CDR1 is LNHDA and CDR2 is SQIVND (reference sequence). This CDR3 is 17 amino acids long. As DNA, the CDR3 is TGTGCCAGTAGGACTAGCGGGAGGGCTTCGAACACCGGGGAGCTGTTTTTT. Translated: CASRTSGRASNTGELFF.

The genes are TRBV7-3 and TRBJ2-1; D gene ambiguous. The CDR3 spans 15 residues. V was clipped by 2 bases and J by 6 bases, with 14 bases between them. The germline CDR1 and CDR2 sequences are SGHTA and FQGTGA. The CDR3 sequence: CASSLVSSTLNEQFF. CDR3 nucleotides: TGTGCCAGCAGCTTAGTCTCCTCTACTCTCAATGAGCAGTTCTTC.

The chain is built from TRBV11-2 and TRBJ2-2, with D possibly being TRBD1 (7 bases). Trimming shortened V by 0 bases and J by 3 bases, and 14 bases separated the two germline ends. Germline CDR1 SGHAT, CDR2 FQNNGV. The CDR3 sequence is 17 residues long. DNA for the CDR3: TGTGCCAGCAGCTTAGATCCCCAGGGGGGCCACACCGGGGAGCTGTTTTTT. This gives the protein CASSLDPQGGHTGELFF.